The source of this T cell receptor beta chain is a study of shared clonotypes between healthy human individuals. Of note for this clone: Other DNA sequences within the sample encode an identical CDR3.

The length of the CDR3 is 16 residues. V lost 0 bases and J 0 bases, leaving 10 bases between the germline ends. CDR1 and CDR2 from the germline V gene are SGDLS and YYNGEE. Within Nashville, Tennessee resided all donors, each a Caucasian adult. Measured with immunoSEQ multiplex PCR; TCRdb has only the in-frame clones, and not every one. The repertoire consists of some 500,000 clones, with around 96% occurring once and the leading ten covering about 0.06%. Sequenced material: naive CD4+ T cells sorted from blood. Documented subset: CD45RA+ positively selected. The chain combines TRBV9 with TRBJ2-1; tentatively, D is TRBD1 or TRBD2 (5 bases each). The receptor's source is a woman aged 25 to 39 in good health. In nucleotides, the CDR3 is TGTGCCAGCAGCGTAGCTGGGGGAAGCTCCTACAATGAGCAGTTCTTC. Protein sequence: CASSVAGGSSYNEQFF.